A selection of T cell receptor beta chains follows, all from one sample in a study of cytomegalovirus exposure and HLA in healthy donors. Some clones are missing from TCRdb's copy, which holds only in-frame ones; the method was immunoSEQ multiplex PCR. Altogether about 110,000 clones are present, less than 80% being singletons, with the ten largest covering around 3.9%. Sequencing input: PBMCs. Receptors were obtained from a man aged 25 to 40 in good health and CMV-seropositive. CDR3s include the opening cysteine and the closing phenylalanine or tryptophan. D genes are given only for firm matches. Clone size is not always given. Where it is, it says once, few, many or a class for expanded clones.

j_call: TRBJ2-3; v_call: TRBV7-3; clone_size: NA; d_call: NA; cdr3_nt: TGTGCCAGCAGCGCGGGTGCCGGGTTCACAGATACGCAGTATTTT; cdr3_aa: CASSAGAGFTDTQYF
j_call: TRBJ1-1; v_call: TRBV5-1; clone_size: NA; d_call: NA; cdr3_nt: TGCGCCAGCAGCTTGGTGGGGGGGAACACTGAAGCTTTCTTT; cdr3_aa: CASSLVGGNTEAFF
j_call: TRBJ2-1; v_call: TRBV18; clone_size: NA; d_call: TRBD2; cdr3_nt: TGTGCCAGCTCGTTAACTAGCGCCCTTTCGGAAAATGAGCAGTTCTTC; cdr3_aa: CASSLTSALSENEQFF
j_call: TRBJ1-2; v_call: TRBV7-9; clone_size: NA; d_call: TRBD1; cdr3_nt: TGTGCCAGCAGCGAGTACAGGGGACAAGGCTACACCTTC; cdr3_aa: CASSEYRGQGYTF
j_call: TRBJ2-7; v_call: TRBV7-9; clone_size: NA; d_call: TRBD1; cdr3_nt: TGTGCCAGCAGCTTAGGACAGGGACACCCCGAGCAGTACTTC; cdr3_aa: CASSLGQGHPEQYF
j_call: TRBJ2-6; v_call: TRBV9; clone_size: NA; d_call: TRBD1; cdr3_nt: TGTGCCAGCAGCACCCACAGGGGCCGACTCTACTCTGGGGCCAACGTCCTGACTTTC; cdr3_aa: CASSTHRGRLYSGANVLTF
j_call: TRBJ1-2; v_call: TRBV5-1; clone_size: NA; d_call: TRBD1; cdr3_nt: TGCGCCAGCAGCTTTACAGGGGGTGACTATGGCTACACCTTC; cdr3_aa: CASSFTGGDYGYTF
j_call: TRBJ2-7; v_call: TRBV6-5; clone_size: NA; d_call: NA; cdr3_nt: TGTGCCAGCAGTTACTCGACAGGACCCTACGAGCAGTACTTC; cdr3_aa: CASSYSTGPYEQYF
j_call: TRBJ2-3; v_call: TRBV5-1; clone_size: once; d_call: TRBD1; cdr3_nt: TGCGCCAGCAGCCATGGGGACAGACACACAGATACGCAGTATTTT; cdr3_aa: CASSHGDRHTDTQYF
j_call: TRBJ2-1; v_call: TRBV5-1; clone_size: NA; d_call: TRBD2; cdr3_nt: TGCGCCAGCAGCTTGTGGACTAGCGGGGTGAATCGTAAGCAGTTCTTC; cdr3_aa: CASSLWTSGVNRKQFF
j_call: TRBJ1-1; v_call: TRBV30; clone_size: NA; d_call: NA; cdr3_nt: TGTGCCTGGACACGGGGGACTGAAGCTTTCTTT; cdr3_aa: CAWTRGTEAFF
j_call: TRBJ1-1; v_call: TRBV19; clone_size: NA; d_call: NA; cdr3_nt: TGTGCCAGTAGTATAGTTAGAGGGAGGATGAACACTGAAGCTTTCTTT; cdr3_aa: CASSIVRGRMNTEAFF
j_call: TRBJ1-5; v_call: TRBV6-5; clone_size: NA; d_call: TRBD1; cdr3_nt: TGTGCCAGCAGTCCCCACAGGGGTAGCAATCAGCCCCAGCATTTT; cdr3_aa: CASSPHRGSNQPQHF
j_call: TRBJ2-5; v_call: TRBV30; clone_size: NA; d_call: TRBD2; cdr3_nt: TGTGCCAGTGGGACTAGCGGTCAAGAGACCCAGTACTTC; cdr3_aa: CASGTSGQETQYF
j_call: TRBJ2-3; v_call: TRBV6-1; clone_size: NA; d_call: TRBD2; cdr3_nt: TGTGCCAGCAGTGAAGATTGCCGGGGGGGCCCCCCAGATACGCAGTATTTT; cdr3_aa: CASSEDCRGGPPDTQYF
j_call: TRBJ1-5; v_call: TRBV6-1; clone_size: NA; d_call: NA; cdr3_nt: TGTGCCAGCACCAGGGTAGTAAATCAGCCCCAGCATTTT; cdr3_aa: CASTRVVNQPQHF
j_call: TRBJ2-1; v_call: TRBV9; clone_size: NA; d_call: TRBD2; cdr3_nt: TGTGCCAGCAGCGTATGGAGCGGGGGCTCCTACAATGAGCAGTTCTTC; cdr3_aa: CASSVWSGGSYNEQFF
j_call: TRBJ2-5; v_call: TRBV15; clone_size: NA; d_call: NA; cdr3_nt: TGTGCCACCAGTCGCCGTTGGGGGGTGGAGACCCAGTACTTC; cdr3_aa: CATSRRWGVETQYF
j_call: TRBJ2-1; v_call: TRBV27; clone_size: NA; d_call: TRBD2; cdr3_nt: TGTGCCAGCAGTGGACTAGCGGGGTGGCTATACAATGAGCAGTTCTTC; cdr3_aa: CASSGLAGWLYNEQFF
j_call: TRBJ1-4; v_call: TRBV27; clone_size: few; d_call: NA; cdr3_nt: TGTGCCAGCAGTTTAGGGCAGCTTAATGAAAAACTGTTTTTT; cdr3_aa: CASSLGQLNEKLFF
j_call: TRBJ2-7; v_call: TRBV27; clone_size: NA; d_call: NA; cdr3_nt: TGTGCCAGCAGTGGGGGGACAGCCCTATATCCCCCCTACCGCTACGAGCAGTACTTC; cdr3_aa: CASSGGTALYPPYRYEQYF
j_call: TRBJ2-1; v_call: TRBV5-1; clone_size: NA; d_call: TRBD2; cdr3_nt: TGCGCCAGCAGCACCGGGACTAGCGGGGGGGACAATGAGCAGTTCTTC; cdr3_aa: CASSTGTSGGDNEQFF
j_call: TRBJ1-2; v_call: TRBV6-6; clone_size: NA; d_call: NA; cdr3_nt: TGTGCCAGCAACCCGACGGAAACGTCCTGGAGGGGCTACACCTTC; cdr3_aa: CASNPTETSWRGYTF
j_call: TRBJ2-7; v_call: TRBV11-3; clone_size: NA; d_call: TRBD1; cdr3_nt: TGTGCCAGCAGCCCCGGGGGGACAGGGCCATGGGAGCAGTACTTC; cdr3_aa: CASSPGGTGPWEQYF
j_call: TRBJ2-3; v_call: TRBV11-2; clone_size: NA; d_call: TRBD2; cdr3_nt: TGTGCCAGCAGCCCCGGGGGGGTCCCAGATACGCAGTATTTT; cdr3_aa: CASSPGGVPDTQYF
j_call: TRBJ2-7; v_call: TRBV5-6; clone_size: NA; d_call: TRBD1; cdr3_nt: TGTGCCAGCAGCTTGATGGACAGGCGATACGAGCAGTACTTC; cdr3_aa: CASSLMDRRYEQYF
j_call: TRBJ1-4; v_call: TRBV6-5; clone_size: NA; d_call: TRBD1; cdr3_nt: TGTGCCAGCAGTTACTTAGGGGGCGGTGAAAAACTGTTTTTT; cdr3_aa: CASSYLGGGEKLFF
j_call: TRBJ2-5; v_call: TRBV18; clone_size: NA; d_call: NA; cdr3_nt: TGTGCCAGCTCACCACCCTCTAGCACCGAGACCCAGTACTTC; cdr3_aa: CASSPPSSTETQYF
j_call: TRBJ2-7; v_call: TRBV5-6; clone_size: NA; d_call: TRBD2; cdr3_nt: TGTGCCAGCAGCTCGGGAGGCCCCTACGAGCAGTACTTC; cdr3_aa: CASSSGGPYEQYF
j_call: TRBJ1-6; v_call: TRBV2; clone_size: NA; d_call: NA; cdr3_nt: TGTGCCAGCAGTGAGGAGGCAGTCCTAAATTCACCCCTCCACTTT; cdr3_aa: CASSEEAVLNSPLHF
j_call: TRBJ1-3; v_call: TRBV6-5; clone_size: NA; d_call: TRBD1; cdr3_nt: TGTGCCAGCAGAGACGACAGGGAGTGGACCATATATTTT; cdr3_aa: CASRDDREWTIYF
j_call: TRBJ2-3; v_call: TRBV7-8; clone_size: NA; d_call: NA; cdr3_nt: TGTGCCAGCAGCAAAAACCCGGGATCCACAGATACGCAGTATTTT; cdr3_aa: CASSKNPGSTDTQYF
j_call: TRBJ2-7; v_call: TRBV5-6; clone_size: few; d_call: NA; cdr3_nt: TGTGCCAGCAGCTTGGCCGTCCCCTACGAGCAGTACTTC; cdr3_aa: CASSLAVPYEQYF
j_call: TRBJ1-1; v_call: TRBV19; clone_size: once; d_call: NA; cdr3_nt: TGTGCCAGTAGTATACAGATGAACACTGAAGCTTTCTTT; cdr3_aa: CASSIQMNTEAFF
j_call: TRBJ2-1; v_call: TRBV5-1; clone_size: NA; d_call: TRBD2; cdr3_nt: TGCGCCAGCAGCGTTAGCGGGGGTGACACCTACAATGAGCAGTTCTTC; cdr3_aa: CASSVSGGDTYNEQFF
j_call: TRBJ1-6; v_call: TRBV10-3; clone_size: NA; d_call: NA; cdr3_nt: TGTGCCATCAGTGAGGGGGGGTCCGATAATTCACCCCTCCACTTT; cdr3_aa: CAISEGGSDNSPLHF
j_call: TRBJ2-7; v_call: TRBV5-3; clone_size: NA; d_call: NA; cdr3_nt: TGTGCCAGCTATGAGGGGGGGATATCCTACGAGCAGTACTTC; cdr3_aa: CASYEGGISYEQYF
j_call: TRBJ1-1; v_call: TRBV4-1; clone_size: NA; d_call: TRBD1; cdr3_nt: TGCGCCAGCAGCCTAGACACAGGGGACACTGAAGCTTTCTTT; cdr3_aa: CASSLDTGDTEAFF
j_call: TRBJ1-1; v_call: TRBV10-2; clone_size: NA; d_call: NA; cdr3_nt: TGCGCCAGCAGATCCGGCCCCCTTGGAGATGAAGCTTTCTTT; cdr3_aa: CASRSGPLGDEAFF
j_call: TRBJ1-6; v_call: TRBV19; clone_size: once; d_call: NA; cdr3_nt: TGTGCCAGTAGTTCAGCGGGTCTCCTGGGCTCCTATAATTCACCCCTCCACTTT; cdr3_aa: CASSSAGLLGSYNSPLHF
j_call: TRBJ2-1; v_call: TRBV7-9; clone_size: few; d_call: TRBD1; cdr3_nt: TGTGCCAGCAGCCTAATACCGGGTCAGGGGGCACTAAATGAGCAGTTCTTC; cdr3_aa: CASSLIPGQGALNEQFF
j_call: TRBJ1-2; v_call: TRBV10-3; clone_size: NA; d_call: NA; cdr3_nt: TGTGCCATCAGTGGGCAGGGGCCTAACTATGGCTACACCTTC; cdr3_aa: CAISGQGPNYGYTF
j_call: TRBJ2-2; v_call: TRBV5-1; clone_size: NA; d_call: NA; cdr3_nt: TGCGCCAGCAGCTTGGATGGGGGGGCCTCCGGGGAGCTGTTTTTT; cdr3_aa: CASSLDGGASGELFF
j_call: TRBJ1-2; v_call: TRBV10-3; clone_size: NA; d_call: NA; cdr3_nt: TGTGCCATCAGGCAGTCCGGGACACCCTATGGCTACACCTTC; cdr3_aa: CAIRQSGTPYGYTF
j_call: TRBJ1-2; v_call: TRBV10-1; clone_size: NA; d_call: NA; cdr3_nt: TGCGCCAGCAGTGAGTCGAACAGCCTCTATGGCTACACCTTC; cdr3_aa: CASSESNSLYGYTF
j_call: TRBJ1-2; v_call: TRBV11-3; clone_size: NA; d_call: NA; cdr3_nt: TGTGCCAGCAGCCCTGGTGGAGGTGGCTACACCTTC; cdr3_aa: CASSPGGGGYTF
j_call: TRBJ2-7; v_call: TRBV6-5; clone_size: once; d_call: TRBD2; cdr3_nt: TGTGCCAGCAGTTACACGGGGGGCTCCTACGAGCAGTACTTC; cdr3_aa: CASSYTGGSYEQYF
j_call: TRBJ1-5; v_call: TRBV28; clone_size: NA; d_call: NA; cdr3_nt: TGTGCCAGCATGGGTGGCGGGAGCAATCAGCCCCAGCATTTT; cdr3_aa: CASMGGGSNQPQHF
j_call: TRBJ1-6; v_call: TRBV9; clone_size: NA; d_call: NA; cdr3_nt: TGTGCCAGCAGCCCCCGGGGGTCAACCTATAATTCACCCCTCCACTTT; cdr3_aa: CASSPRGSTYNSPLHF
j_call: TRBJ1-1; v_call: TRBV5-1; clone_size: NA; d_call: NA; cdr3_nt: TGCGCCAGCAGCTTTACAGGGAAGAACACTGAAGCTTTCTTT; cdr3_aa: CASSFTGKNTEAFF
j_call: TRBJ2-3; v_call: TRBV7-2; clone_size: NA; d_call: TRBD2; cdr3_nt: TGTGCCAGCAGCCCGTGGACTAGCGGGTGGGAGTCGGATACGCAGTATTTT; cdr3_aa: CASSPWTSGWESDTQYF
j_call: TRBJ1-4; v_call: TRBV2; clone_size: few; d_call: NA; cdr3_nt: TGTGCCAGCAGTTGGACAGACCGCAATGAAAAACTGTTTTTT; cdr3_aa: CASSWTDRNEKLFF
j_call: TRBJ2-3; v_call: TRBV6-1; clone_size: NA; d_call: TRBD2; cdr3_nt: TGTGCCAGCAGTCGGACTAGCGGGGGAGATACGCAGTATTTT; cdr3_aa: CASSRTSGGDTQYF
j_call: TRBJ1-1; v_call: TRBV6-5; clone_size: NA; d_call: TRBD1; cdr3_nt: TGTGCCAGCAAGACAGGGGGCTCAGCTTTCTTT; cdr3_aa: CASKTGGSAFF
j_call: TRBJ2-3; v_call: TRBV9; clone_size: NA; d_call: TRBD2; cdr3_nt: TGTGCCAGCAGCGTAGCTGGGACTAGCATCACAGATACGCAGTATTTT; cdr3_aa: CASSVAGTSITDTQYF